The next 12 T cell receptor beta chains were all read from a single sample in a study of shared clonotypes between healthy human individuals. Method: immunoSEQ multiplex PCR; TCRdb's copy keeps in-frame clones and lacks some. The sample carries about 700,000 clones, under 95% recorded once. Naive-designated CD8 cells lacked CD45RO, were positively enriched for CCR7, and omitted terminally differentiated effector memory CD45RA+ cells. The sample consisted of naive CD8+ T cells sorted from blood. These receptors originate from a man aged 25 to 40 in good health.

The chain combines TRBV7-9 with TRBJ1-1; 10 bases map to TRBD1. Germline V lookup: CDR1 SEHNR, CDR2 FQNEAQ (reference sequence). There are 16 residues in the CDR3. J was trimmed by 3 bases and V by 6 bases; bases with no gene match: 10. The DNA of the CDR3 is TGTGCCAGCAGAAGACAGGGGGCTACCATGGACACTGAAGCTTTCTTT. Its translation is CASRRQGATMDTEAFF.

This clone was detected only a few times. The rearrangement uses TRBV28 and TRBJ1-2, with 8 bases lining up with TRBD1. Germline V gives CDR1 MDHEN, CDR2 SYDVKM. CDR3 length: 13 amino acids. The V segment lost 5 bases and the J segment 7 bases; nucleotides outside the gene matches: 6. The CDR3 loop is CASSITDRGGYTF. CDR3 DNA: TGTGCCAGCAGTATAACTGACAGGGGTGGCTACACCTTC.

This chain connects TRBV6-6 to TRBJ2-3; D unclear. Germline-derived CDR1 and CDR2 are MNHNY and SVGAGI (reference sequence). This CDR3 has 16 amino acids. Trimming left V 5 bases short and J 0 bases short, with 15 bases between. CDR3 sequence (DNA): TGTGCCAGCAGTCCCCGTTGGAGTGAGAGCACAGATACGCAGTATTTT. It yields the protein CASSPRWSESTDTQYF.

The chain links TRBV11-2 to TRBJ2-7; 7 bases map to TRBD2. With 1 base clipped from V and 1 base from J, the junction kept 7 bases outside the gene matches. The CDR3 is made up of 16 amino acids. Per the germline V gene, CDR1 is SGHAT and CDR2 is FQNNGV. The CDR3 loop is CASSLGRGRFSYEQYF. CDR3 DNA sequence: TGTGCCAGCAGCTTAGGGCGGGGGAGATTTTCCTACGAGCAGTACTTC. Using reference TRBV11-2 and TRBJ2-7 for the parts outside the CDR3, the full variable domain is EAGVAQSPRYKIIEKRQSVAFWCNPISGHATLYWYQQILGQGPKLLIQFQNNGVVDDSQLPKDRFSAERLKGVDSTLKIQPAKLEDSAVYLCASSLGRGRFSYEQYFGPGTRLTVT.

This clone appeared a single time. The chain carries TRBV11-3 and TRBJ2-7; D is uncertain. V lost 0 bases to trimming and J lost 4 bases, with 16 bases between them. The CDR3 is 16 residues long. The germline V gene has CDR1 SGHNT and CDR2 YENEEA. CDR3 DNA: TGTGCCAGCAGCTTAGAGGGCCAAGCCGTCAATTACGAGCAGTACTTC. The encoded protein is CASSLEGQAVNYEQYF. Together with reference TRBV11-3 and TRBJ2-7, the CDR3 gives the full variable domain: EAGVVQSPRYKIIEKKQPVAFWCNPISGHNTLYWYLQNLGQGPELLIRYENEEAVDDSQLPKDRFSAERLKGVDSTLKIQPAELGDSAVYLCASSLEGQAVNYEQYFGPGTRLTVT.

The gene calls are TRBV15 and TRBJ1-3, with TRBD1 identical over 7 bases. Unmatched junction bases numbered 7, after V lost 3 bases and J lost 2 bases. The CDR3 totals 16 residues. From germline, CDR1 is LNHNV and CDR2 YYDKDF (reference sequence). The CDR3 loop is CATSSVTTGTGNTIYF. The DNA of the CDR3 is TGTGCCACCAGCAGTGTGACGACAGGGACTGGAAACACCATATATTTT.

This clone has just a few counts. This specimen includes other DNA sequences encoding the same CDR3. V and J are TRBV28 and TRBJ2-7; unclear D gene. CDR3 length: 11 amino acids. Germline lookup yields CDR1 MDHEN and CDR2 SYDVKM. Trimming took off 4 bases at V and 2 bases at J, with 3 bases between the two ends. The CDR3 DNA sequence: TGTGCCAGCAGTTGGGCCTACGAGCAGTACTTC. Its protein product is CASSWAYEQYF.

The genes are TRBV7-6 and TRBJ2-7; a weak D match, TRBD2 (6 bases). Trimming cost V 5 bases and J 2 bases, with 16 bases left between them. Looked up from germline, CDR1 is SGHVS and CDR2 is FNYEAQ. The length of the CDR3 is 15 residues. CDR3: CASSARLGLPYEQYF. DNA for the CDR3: TGTGCCAGCAGCGCCCGGTTGGGACTGCCCTACGAGCAGTACTTC.

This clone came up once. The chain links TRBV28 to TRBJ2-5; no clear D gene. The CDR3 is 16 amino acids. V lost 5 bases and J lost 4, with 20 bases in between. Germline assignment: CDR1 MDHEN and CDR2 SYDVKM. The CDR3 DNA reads TGTGCCAGCAGTCCCCCGACGGCCGACTTGGGAGAGACCCAGTACTTC. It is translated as CASSPPTADLGETQYF.

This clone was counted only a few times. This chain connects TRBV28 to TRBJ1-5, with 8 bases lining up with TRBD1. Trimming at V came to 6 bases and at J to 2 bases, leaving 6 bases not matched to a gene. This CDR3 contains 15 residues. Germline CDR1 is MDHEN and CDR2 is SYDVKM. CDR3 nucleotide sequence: TGTGCCAGCAGGGACAGGGCTAACGGCAATCAGCCCCAGCATTTT. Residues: CASRDRANGNQPQHF.

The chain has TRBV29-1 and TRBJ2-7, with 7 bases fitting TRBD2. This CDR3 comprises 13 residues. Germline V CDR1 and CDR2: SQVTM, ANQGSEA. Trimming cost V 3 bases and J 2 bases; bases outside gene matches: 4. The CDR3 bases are TGCAGCGTTGAGTCTAGCGGCACCTACGAGCAGTACTTC. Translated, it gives CSVESSGTYEQYF.

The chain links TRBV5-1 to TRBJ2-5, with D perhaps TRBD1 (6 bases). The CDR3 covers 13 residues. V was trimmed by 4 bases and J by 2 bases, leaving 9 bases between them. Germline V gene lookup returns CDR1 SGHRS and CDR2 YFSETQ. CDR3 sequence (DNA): TGCGCCAGCAGCGATACAGGGCAAGAGACCCAGTACTTC. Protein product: CASSDTGQETQYF.